The T cell receptor (beta chain) described here comes from a study of tumor and adjacent non-tumor tissue in lung cancer. TCRbeta libraries were built with three rounds of nested PCR, modified from ARM-PCR. In TCRdb, the multiplex PCR reads were re-called with MiXCR into one record per CDR3 protein. The profile covers 220,000 or so distinct CDR3 sequences, with around 70% appearing a single time and under 30% taken by the ten largest. Concerning this clonotype itself: In this CDR3 the conserved last residue, phenylalanine or tryptophan, is missing, so a read error is likely.

V shed 0 bases and J shed 7 bases, with 12 bases lying between them. The CDR3 contains 14 residues. Germline assignment: CDR1 LGHNA and CDR2 YNFKEQ. RNA was extracted from bulk tissue without any cell sorting. Material: lung tumor tissue. The receptor's source is a man aged 55-75 years with non-small cell lung cancer. This chain connects TRBV4-2 to TRBJ2-5, with D perhaps given as TRBD1 or TRBD2 (5 bases each). CDR3 in DNA: TGTGCCAGCAGCCAAGACCTTGAGAGGGGGACCCAGTACTTA. Its translation: CASSQDLERGTQYL.